The clone carrying this T cell receptor beta chain was counted once. The sample comes from a study of blood T cell repertoires in COVID-19. Overall study: Italy, Spain and the United States were the sources of the convalescent and acute COVID-19 samples. PBMCs, B-cell-depleted T cells, or T cells provided the cDNA or gDNA that made up the material.

Original processing notes: From reference gene primer amplification, estimates of nucleated cell counts were derived. Assay: immunoSEQ multiplex PCR; the TCRdb copy retains only in-frame clones and omits some. From that table come the V and J calls and clone size; the DNA was used to work out D and trimming. The data show over 120,000 clones, over 70% seen once. The ends lost 4 bases at V and 7 bases at J; junction bases unmatched: 7. Germline V gene sequence: CDR1 LNHDA, CDR2 SQIVND (reference sequence). CDR3 length equals 15 residues. Sample: peripheral blood. This clonotype originated in a woman aged 55 to 70 with acute or convalescent COVID-19. The chain carries TRBV19 and TRBJ1-4; 9 bases map to TRBD1. The CDR3 DNA is TGTGCCAGTAGTAGGACAGGGGTAACAATTGAAAAACTGTTTTTT. Protein sequence: CASSRTGVTIEKLFF.